A selection of T cell receptor beta chains follows, all from one sample in a study of CD8 T cells in ankylosing spondylitis. Each CDR3 protein is one row after TCRdb ran MiXCR on the 5' RACE reads. This table has about 500,000 distinct CDR3 sequences, about 5.2% appearing once. Input material: blood, either unsorted or a sorted T cell fraction (not recorded which). These receptors were obtained from a male donor with ankylosing spondylitis. Each CDR3 is given with its conserved first and last residue. Fields, in order: J gene, clone size, D gene, V gene, CDR3 DNA, CDR3 protein. D genes are given only for firm matches. Not every row has a clone size; where given, it reads once, few, many or a size class.

TRBJ2-7	few	-	TRBV12-3/TRBV12-4	TGTGCCAGCAGTTTAACCCTATGGGGTAACGAGCAGTACTTC	CASSLTLWGNEQYF
TRBJ1-1	few	-	TRBV11-3	TGTGCCAGCTCAAATAGGGAAACTGAAGCTTTCTTT	CASSNRETEAFF
TRBJ1-5	many	-	TRBV11-2	TGTGCCAGCAGCTTAGTTCTTTTACCCGGGGCCAGGCAGCCCCAGCATTTT	CASSLVLLPGARQPQHF
TRBJ2-5	many	-	TRBV20-1	TGCAGTGCTAGAGCCGGGCAAGAGACCCAGTACTTC	CSARAGQETQYF
TRBJ2-7	few	-	TRBV20-1	TGCAGTGCTAGAGATCCACCGGGCTACGAGCAGTACTTC	CSARDPPGYEQYF
TRBJ2-2	-	TRBD2	TRBV5-1	TGCGCCAGCAGCATTGGACTAGCGGTAAACACCGGGGAGCTGTTTTTT	CASSIGLAVNTGELFF
TRBJ2-6	few	TRBD2	TRBV9	TGTGCCAGCAGCGAACCTATAGCGGGGGGGCTCTCTGGGGCCAACGTCCTGACTTTC	CASSEPIAGGLSGANVLTF
TRBJ1-5	many	TRBD1	TRBV20-1	TGCAGTGCCAGGGGGGGTTGGATTCGCAATCAGCCCCAGCATTTT	CSARGGWIRNQPQHF
TRBJ2-3	many	TRBD2	TRBV4-2	TGTGCCAGCAGCCAAGATAAGCGAGCGGGGGGACGCACAGATACGCAGTATTTT	CASSQDKRAGGRTDTQYF
TRBJ2-2	few	TRBD1	TRBV7-8	TGTGCCAGCAGCTTCGGGGACAGGGGGCTCGAGCTGTTTTTT	CASSFGDRGLELFF
TRBJ1-1	many	-	TRBV12-3/TRBV12-4	TGTGCCAGCAGTTTAGCGTCAGGGCCGAACACTGAAGCTTTCTTT	CASSLASGPNTEAFF
TRBJ2-7	many	-	TRBV18	TGTGCCAGCTCACCACAGGGGTGGGGAGAGCAGTACTTC	CASSPQGWGEQYF
TRBJ2-3	few	-	TRBV6-5	TGTGCCAGCAGTTCCAACCCCTTCATCACAGATACGCAGTATTTT	CASSSNPFITDTQYF
TRBJ2-7	many	-	TRBV12-3/TRBV12-4	TGTGCCAGCAGCCCGACGGGAAACTACGAGCAGTACTTC	CASSPTGNYEQYF
TRBJ2-1	many	TRBD2	TRBV6-2/TRBV6-3	TGTGCCAGCAGTCGTCAGGCGGTCCTAGCGGGGGAGGTCTACAATGAGCAGTTCTTC	CASSRQAVLAGEVYNEQFF
TRBJ2-5	many	TRBD1	TRBV20-1	TGCAGTGCTCCGACAGGGGAGACCCAGTACTTC	CSAPTGETQYF
TRBJ2-3	many	-	TRBV6-1	TGTGCCAGCAGCCTTCCTTGGGAAAACCCCACAGATACGCAGTATTTT	CASSLPWENPTDTQYF
TRBJ2-3	many	TRBD2	TRBV7-4	TGTGCCAGCAGCGGGAGTTTCAGGACTAGCGCACTCCGAGACGGGTTAACAGATACGCAGTATTTT	CASSGSFRTSALRDGLTDTQYF
TRBJ2-3	many	-	TRBV6-4	TGTGCCAGCAGCCAGCGGTCCTTCACAGATACGCAGTATTTT	CASSQRSFTDTQYF
TRBJ2-7	few	TRBD2	TRBV6-2/TRBV6-3	TGTGCCAGCAGTAGCCGACTAGCGGGGCTGTCCTACGAGCAGTACTTC	CASSSRLAGLSYEQYF
TRBJ2-1	-	TRBD2	TRBV6-6	TGTGCCCTCGGTCTAGCGGGGCCAGGTGAGCAGTTCTTC	CALGLAGPGEQFF
TRBJ1-2	many	TRBD1	TRBV29-1	TGCAGCGTTGAAGAGCCTAAACGGACAGGGGGCTCGGACTATGGCTACACCTTC	CSVEEPKRTGGSDYGYTF
TRBJ2-1	many	-	TRBV29-1	TGCAGCGCCCGTACCATGCATGCTAGCTCCTACAATGAGCAGTTCTTC	CSARTMHASSYNEQFF
TRBJ2-1	few	-	TRBV24-1	TGTGCCACCAGTGATTTGCAAGCGACTAACTACAATGAGCAGTTCTTC	CATSDLQATNYNEQFF